These T cell receptor beta chains were read from a single sample in a study of T-cell reconstitution after alpha-beta-depleted transplantation in children. TCRdb analysed the PCR reads with MiXCR anew, one entry per CDR3 protein. The sample has under 150,000 distinct CDR3 sequences; about 9.6% are singletons. The source material was PBMCs, mostly from graft donor cells, sampled 180 days after TCRalphabeta/CD19-depleted stem cell transplant. The receptors shown here come from a girl less than two years old who had a stem cell transplant for combined immunodeficiency, so the T cells may come from the graft donor. CDR3s include the opening cysteine and the closing phenylalanine or tryptophan. The D gene is left open where the match is weak. For some rows the clone size is stated as once, few or many, or as a class when expanded; others skip it.

J gene,clone size,V gene,D gene,CDR3 DNA,CDR3 protein
TRBJ2-7,few,TRBV12-3/TRBV12-4,TRBD1,TGTGCCAGCAGTTCCTACAGGGGCGAGCAGTACTTC,CASSSYRGEQYF
TRBJ1-4,few,TRBV20-1,.,TGCAGTGCTAGAAGCAGGGGCACTGAAAAACTGTTTTTT,CSARSRGTEKLFF
TRBJ1-5,.,TRBV6-1,.,TGTGCCAGCAGCCCCCGAAGGGCGTTCGGTCAGCCCCAGCATTTT,CASSPRRAFGQPQHF
TRBJ2-6,.,TRBV21-1,.,TGTGCCAGCAGCCCCCGGGACAGGGGGTTGGTGGGACTCTCTGGGGCCAACGTCCTGACTTTC,CASSPRDRGLVGLSGANVLTF
TRBJ2-1,.,TRBV20-1,TRBD2,TGCAGTGCTAGAGGGGGACTAGCGGGCCGCAATGAGCAGTTCTTC,CSARGGLAGRNEQFF
TRBJ2-5,.,TRBV7-2,.,TGTGCCAGCAGCCCGAGGAGGGCTCTTTCCCAAGAGACCCAGTACTTC,CASSPRRALSQETQYF
TRBJ2-2,.,TRBV20-1,.,TGCAGTGCTAGAGATTCACTCCTTAAGGCCCTGAAAAGCACCGGGGAGCTGTTTTTT,CSARDSLLKALKSTGELFF
TRBJ2-5,.,TRBV29-1,TRBD1,TGCAGTCAAAGGACAGGGAAAGAGACCCAGTACTTC,CSQRTGKETQYF
TRBJ2-5,few,TRBV20-1,.,TGCAGTGCTAGCCCTAGCCGAGGGACCCAGTACTTC,CSASPSRGTQYF
TRBJ2-2,few,TRBV7-8,.,TGTGCCAGCAGCCCCCCGGGACACTCGAACACCGGGGAGCTGTTTTTT,CASSPPGHSNTGELFF
TRBJ2-1,.,TRBV11-1,.,TGTGCCAGCAGCTTGACCGGGGGCACGCTAGCGGAGGACAATGAGCAGTTCTTC,CASSLTGGTLAEDNEQFF
TRBJ2-1,.,TRBV12-3/TRBV12-4,TRBD2,TGTGCCAGCAGTTTAATGGAGACTAGCGGGTTCAATGAGCAGTTCTTC,CASSLMETSGFNEQFF
TRBJ2-2,few,TRBV29-1,TRBD2,TGCAGCTGGACTAGGTTCAGCGCCGGGGAGCTGTTTTTT,CSWTRFSAGELFF
TRBJ2-2,.,TRBV6-1,.,TGTGCCAGCAGGAAAAGGGACCCGAGAAACACCGGGGAGCTGTTTTTT,CASRKRDPRNTGELFF
TRBJ2-5,.,TRBV9,.,TGTGCCAGCAGCCCGGGCCCTGCTCAAGAGACCCAGTACTTC,CASSPGPAQETQYF
TRBJ1-5,few,TRBV29-1,TRBD1,TGCAGCGTTAGACAGGGACCCAATCAGCCCCAGCATTTT,CSVRQGPNQPQHF
TRBJ2-5,few,TRBV20-1,.,TGCAGTGCTAGAGATGGACCCCAGGCCAGGGGTTTAGAGACCCAGTACTTC,CSARDGPQARGLETQYF
TRBJ2-1,.,TRBV7-3,.,TGTGCCAGCAGCTTACGGCGGGGCGAGTACAATGAGCAGTTCTTC,CASSLRRGEYNEQFF